A selection of T cell receptor beta chains follows, all from one sample in a study of identical twins. TCRdb redid the calling of the 5' RACE reads with MiXCR, one entry per CDR3 protein. The sample has roughly 290,000 distinct CDR3 sequences, less than 9.5% seen once. These data are also associated with another study on yellow fever vaccine responses in identical twins.

The sequenced material came from CD8+ T cells sorted from blood. The receptors come from a young woman in good health. The CDR3 runs from the conserved cysteine through the conserved F or W. The D gene is left open where the match is weak. Clone size appears in some rows only: once, few, many, or a class for an expanded clone.

v_call,j_call,clone_size,d_call,cdr3_nt,cdr3_aa
TRBV7-2,TRBJ2-1,few,TRBD2,TGTGCCAGCAGCCCCGATTGGGGACTAATGGAGCAGTTCTTC,CASSPDWGLMEQFF
TRBV25-1,TRBJ1-4,NA,NA,TGTGCCAGCGGGCAGGGGACTGAAAAACTGTTTTTT,CASGQGTEKLFF
TRBV20-1,TRBJ2-7,few,NA,TGCAGTGCTAGGAGCGTTGGGGGGCTGTACGAGCAGTACTTC,CSARSVGGLYEQYF
TRBV29-1,TRBJ2-1,many,TRBD2,TGCAGCGTTCCAGGACTAGCGGGAGCCAATGAGCAGTTCTTC,CSVPGLAGANEQFF
TRBV12-3/TRBV12-4,TRBJ2-7,few,TRBD1,TGTGCCAGCACTCTAACAGGGGCCTACGAGCAGTACTTC,CASTLTGAYEQYF
TRBV12-3/TRBV12-4,TRBJ2-5,many,TRBD2,TGTGCCAGCAGTTTCATCCTAGCGGGATCAGAGACCCAGTACTTC,CASSFILAGSETQYF
TRBV4-2,TRBJ2-2,NA,TRBD2,TGTGCCAGCAGCCAAGAGCTACAGCGGGGCGCCAACAGGGAGCTGTTTTTT,CASSQELQRGANRELFF
TRBV6-2/TRBV6-3,TRBJ2-5,many,NA,TGTGCCAGCAGTTTTCTAGCGATCCAAGAGACCCAGTACTTC,CASSFLAIQETQYF
TRBV4-3,TRBJ2-2,NA,NA,TGCGCCAGCAGCCAAGATTGGGGGGACCCCGGGGAGCTGTTTTTT,CASSQDWGDPGELFF
TRBV6-2/TRBV6-3,TRBJ2-7,NA,NA,TGTGCCAGCAGTCACTCACCTACCTACGAGCAGTACTTC,CASSHSPTYEQYF
TRBV2,TRBJ2-5,NA,NA,TGTGCCAGCAGTGAAGGGACAGCCCCCAGACAAGAGACCCAGTACTTC,CASSEGTAPRQETQYF
TRBV4-1,TRBJ2-3,many,NA,TGCGCCAGCAGCCAAGGAGTAACAGATACGCAGTATTTT,CASSQGVTDTQYF
TRBV7-9,TRBJ2-1,few,TRBD1,TGTGCCAGCAGTTCTGGGATGGGGACAGGGATCGAATACTTC,CASSSGMGTGIEYF
TRBV27,TRBJ2-7,few,TRBD2,TGTGCCAGCATGGGGGGAGGGACTAGCGGGTTCAGCTCCTACGAGCAGTACTTC,CASMGGGTSGFSSYEQYF
TRBV24-1,TRBJ2-5,many,NA,TGTGCCACCAGTGATTTGTCCAAAGAGACCCAGTACTTC,CATSDLSKETQYF
TRBV29-1,TRBJ2-5,NA,NA,TGCAGCGTTGAATATGGCGGGACGCCAGGGGAGACCCAGTACTTC,CSVEYGGTPGETQYF
TRBV13,TRBJ2-5,NA,TRBD2,TGTGCCAGCAGCTTAGCCGGGGGACTAAATCAAGAGACCCAGTACTTC,CASSLAGGLNQETQYF
TRBV6-2/TRBV6-3,TRBJ2-2,many,TRBD1,TGTGCCAGCATTTCCGGGACAGGGGACACCGGGGAGCTGTTTTTT,CASISGTGDTGELFF
TRBV4-3,TRBJ2-1,few,TRBD2,TGCGCCAGCAGCCAAGATCTAGCGGGAGGCAACAATGAGCAGTTCTTC,CASSQDLAGGNNEQFF
TRBV7-9,TRBJ1-5,NA,NA,TGTGCCAGCAAAAAAGGGAATCAGCCCCAGCATTTT,CASKKGNQPQHF
TRBV14,TRBJ1-1,few,NA,TGTGCCAGCAGCCCCCATCGCGGCACTGAAGCTTTCTTT,CASSPHRGTEAFF
TRBV12-3/TRBV12-4,TRBJ1-5,NA,NA,TGTGCCAGCACCCGGGACGGCAATCAGCCCCAGCATTTT,CASTRDGNQPQHF
TRBV27,TRBJ2-7,few,NA,TGTGCCAGCAGCCCCGGCACAGAGGACGAGCAGTACTTC,CASSPGTEDEQYF
TRBV6-1,TRBJ1-5,NA,NA,TGTGCCAGCAGTGATACTGGGAGCAATCAGCCCCAGCATTTT,CASSDTGSNQPQHF
TRBV20-1,TRBJ2-1,many,NA,TGCAGTGCTCCCCTGGGAAGCTACAATGAGCAGTTCTTC,CSAPLGSYNEQFF
TRBV29-1,TRBJ2-2,few,TRBD2,TGCAGCGTTGAAGAACCGATTGGGACTAGCGGAACGAACACCGGGGAGCTGTTTTTT,CSVEEPIGTSGTNTGELFF
TRBV12-3/TRBV12-4,TRBJ2-3,many,TRBD2,TGTGCCAGCAGCCACCCTCAGCGGGACACAGATACGCAGTATTTT,CASSHPQRDTDTQYF
TRBV7-9,TRBJ2-2,NA,NA,TGTGCCAGCAGCTTGGGTCCAGGGACCGGGGAGCTGTTTTTT,CASSLGPGTGELFF
TRBV20-1,TRBJ2-5,few,NA,TGCAGTGCTAGAGATCATCAGAATTACCAAGAGACCCAGTACTTC,CSARDHQNYQETQYF
TRBV27,TRBJ1-1,few,NA,TGTGCCAGCAGCCAGGGCGCAGCTAACACTGAAGCTTTCTTT,CASSQGAANTEAFF
TRBV25-1,TRBJ1-1,few,NA,TGTGCCAGCAGCGGAAAGGTGGGGGCTGGGGTGAAAGCTTTCTTT,CASSGKVGAGVKAFF
TRBV6-2/TRBV6-3,TRBJ2-1,few,NA,TGTGCCAGCAGACCTCTGGGCAACCATGAGCAGTTCTTC,CASRPLGNHEQFF
TRBV7-9,TRBJ2-3,many,TRBD2,TGTGCCAGCAGCGTCGGCGGGGGGAAAACAGATACGCAGTATTTT,CASSVGGGKTDTQYF
TRBV28,TRBJ2-7,NA,TRBD1,TGTGCCAGCAATATTCAAAGCGGCTGGACAGGGGGCTACGAGCAGTACTTC,CASNIQSGWTGGYEQYF
TRBV2,TRBJ1-2,few,NA,TGTGCCAGCATGGAGCCCGGGACTAACTATGGCTACACCTTC,CASMEPGTNYGYTF
TRBV24-1,TRBJ1-1,many,NA,TGTGCCACCAGTGATTTTGGGGAGAGGGGCACTGAAGCTTTCTTT,CATSDFGERGTEAFF
TRBV7-2,TRBJ2-7,NA,NA,TGTGCCAGCAGCTTAACAGCAGGGAGTTACGAGCAGTACTTC,CASSLTAGSYEQYF
TRBV27,TRBJ1-4,many,NA,TGTGCCAGCAGTTTGGGCTCACATGAAAAACTGTTTTTT,CASSLGSHEKLFF
TRBV6-1,TRBJ2-2,few,NA,TGTGCCAGCAGCCCGATAGCAGGGAGTGGCACCGGGGAGCTGTTTTTT,CASSPIAGSGTGELFF
TRBV30,TRBJ2-1,NA,NA,TGTGCCTGGAGCCCTGGGGGCCCTAGCGGAAACAATGAGCAGTTCTTC,CAWSPGGPSGNNEQFF
TRBV12-3/TRBV12-4,TRBJ1-2,few,TRBD1,TGTGCCAGCAGTAGGACCGGGACAGTTTATGGCTACACCTTC,CASSRTGTVYGYTF
TRBV28,TRBJ2-7,few,TRBD1,TGTGCCAGCAGTTACCCCCGGACAGGGTGGGGATCCTACGAGCAGTACTTC,CASSYPRTGWGSYEQYF
TRBV7-9,TRBJ2-5,NA,NA,TGTGCCAGCAGCCCACCTCAGCGAGACGGGGAGACCCAGTACTTC,CASSPPQRDGETQYF
TRBV6-2/TRBV6-3,TRBJ2-1,NA,TRBD2,TGTGCCAGCAGTTACCCTCTAGCGGGAGAGCTCAATGAGCAGTTCTTC,CASSYPLAGELNEQFF
TRBV5-6,TRBJ2-5,many,TRBD2,TGTGCCAGCAGCTTGGGGCCTAGCGGGGGCCAAGAGACCCAGTACTTC,CASSLGPSGGQETQYF
TRBV9,TRBJ2-7,many,NA,TGTGCCAGCAGCCTTCACCTGAACCCGGGGAGCTCCTACGAGCAGTACTTC,CASSLHLNPGSSYEQYF
TRBV7-8,TRBJ2-7,many,TRBD2,TGTGCCAGCAGCTTGGGGACTAGGACCTACGAGCAGTACTTC,CASSLGTRTYEQYF
TRBV25-1,TRBJ2-2,few,NA,TGTGCCAGCAGTGAATCGGGGACGGCCAACACCGGGGAGCTGTTTTTT,CASSESGTANTGELFF
TRBV7-8,TRBJ2-5,many,TRBD2,TGTGCCAGCAGCCAACCTAGCGGGAGGACCAGGGAGGAGACCCAGTACTTC,CASSQPSGRTREETQYF
TRBV20-1,TRBJ2-5,many,NA,TGCAGTGCTAGAGGACAGGCTCTCCAAGAGACCCAGTACTTC,CSARGQALQETQYF